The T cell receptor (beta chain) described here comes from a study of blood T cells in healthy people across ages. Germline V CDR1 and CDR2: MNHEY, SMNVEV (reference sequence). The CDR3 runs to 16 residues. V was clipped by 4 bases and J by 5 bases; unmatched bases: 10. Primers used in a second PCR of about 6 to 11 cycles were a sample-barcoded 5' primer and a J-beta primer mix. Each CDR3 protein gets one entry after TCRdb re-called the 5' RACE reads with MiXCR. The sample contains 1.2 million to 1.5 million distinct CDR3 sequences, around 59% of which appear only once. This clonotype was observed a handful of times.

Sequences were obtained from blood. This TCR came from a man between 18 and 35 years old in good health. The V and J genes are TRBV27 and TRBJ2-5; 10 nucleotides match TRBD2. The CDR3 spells CASSWTSGESGETQYF. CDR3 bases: TGTGCCAGCAGTTGGACTAGCGGCGAAAGCGGGGAGACCCAGTACTTC.